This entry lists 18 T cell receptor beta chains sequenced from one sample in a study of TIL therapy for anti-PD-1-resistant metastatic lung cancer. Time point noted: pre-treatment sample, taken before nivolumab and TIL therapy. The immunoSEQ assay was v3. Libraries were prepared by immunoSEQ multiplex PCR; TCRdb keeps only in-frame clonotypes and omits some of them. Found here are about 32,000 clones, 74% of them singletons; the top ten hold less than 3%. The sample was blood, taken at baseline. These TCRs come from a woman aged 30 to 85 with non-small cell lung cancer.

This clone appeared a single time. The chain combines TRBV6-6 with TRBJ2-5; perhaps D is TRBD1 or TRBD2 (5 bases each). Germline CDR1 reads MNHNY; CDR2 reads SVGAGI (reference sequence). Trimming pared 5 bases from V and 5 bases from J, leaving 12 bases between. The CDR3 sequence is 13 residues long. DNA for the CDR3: TGTGCCAGCAGTATCCGGGACGGTGAGACCCAGTACTTC. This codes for CASSIRDGETQYF.

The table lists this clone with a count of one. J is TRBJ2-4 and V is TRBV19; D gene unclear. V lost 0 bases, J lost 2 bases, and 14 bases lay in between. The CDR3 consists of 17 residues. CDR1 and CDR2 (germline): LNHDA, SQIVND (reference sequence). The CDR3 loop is CASSIDQWAYSKNIQYF. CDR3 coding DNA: TGTGCCAGTAGTATAGATCAATGGGCTTATTCCAAAAACATTCAGTACTTC.

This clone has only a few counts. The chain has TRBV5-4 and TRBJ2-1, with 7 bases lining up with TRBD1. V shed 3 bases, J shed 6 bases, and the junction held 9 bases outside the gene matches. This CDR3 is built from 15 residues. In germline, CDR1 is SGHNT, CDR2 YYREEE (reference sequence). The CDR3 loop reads CASSSGQEKRNEQFF. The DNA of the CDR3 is TGTGCCAGCAGCTCAGGACAGGAGAAACGCAATGAGCAGTTCTTC.

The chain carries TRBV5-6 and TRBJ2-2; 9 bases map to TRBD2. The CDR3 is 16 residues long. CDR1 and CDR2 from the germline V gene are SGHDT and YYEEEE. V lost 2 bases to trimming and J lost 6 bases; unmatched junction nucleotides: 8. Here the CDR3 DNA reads TGTGCCAGCAGCTTAAGTGGGACTAGCATGCCCGGGGAGCTGTTTTTT. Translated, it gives CASSLSGTSMPGELFF.

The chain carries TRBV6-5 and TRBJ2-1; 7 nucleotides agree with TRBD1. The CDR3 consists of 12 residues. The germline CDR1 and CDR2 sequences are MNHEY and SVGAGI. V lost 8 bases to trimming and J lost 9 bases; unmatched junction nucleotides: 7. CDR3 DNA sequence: TGTGCCAGCGGGTGGCAGGGGGTTGAGCAGTTCTTC. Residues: CASGWQGVEQFF.

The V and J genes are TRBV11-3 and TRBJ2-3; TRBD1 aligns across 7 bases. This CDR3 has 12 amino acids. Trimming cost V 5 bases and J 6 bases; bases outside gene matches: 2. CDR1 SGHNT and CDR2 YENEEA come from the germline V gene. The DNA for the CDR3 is TGTGCCAGCAGCCGAGGGGGCGATACGCAGTATTTT. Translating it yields CASSRGGDTQYF.

The CDR3 reads CASSYGWDSGEQFF. The CDR3 nucleotides read TGTGCCAGCAGCTACGGATGGGACAGTGGTGAGCAGTTCTTC. The chain couples TRBV11-1 to TRBJ2-1, with 7 bases matching TRBD1. Germline loops: CDR1 SGHAT, CDR2 FQDESV (reference sequence). The CDR3 runs to 14 residues. V gave up 4 bases and J gave up 9 bases; unmatched junction bases: 9.

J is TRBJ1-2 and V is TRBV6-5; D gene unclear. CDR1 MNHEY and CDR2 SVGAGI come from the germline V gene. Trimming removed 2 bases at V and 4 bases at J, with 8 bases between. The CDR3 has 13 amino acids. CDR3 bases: TGTGCCAGCAGTTACAGGGCAGGCTATGGCTACACCTTC. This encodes CASSYRAGYGYTF.

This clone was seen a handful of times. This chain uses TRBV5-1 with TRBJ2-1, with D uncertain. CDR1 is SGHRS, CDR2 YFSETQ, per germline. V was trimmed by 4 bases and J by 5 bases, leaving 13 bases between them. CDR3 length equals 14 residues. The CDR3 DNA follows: TGCGCCAGCAGCCCTACTCCCGGGCACAATGAGCAGTTCTTC. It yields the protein CASSPTPGHNEQFF.

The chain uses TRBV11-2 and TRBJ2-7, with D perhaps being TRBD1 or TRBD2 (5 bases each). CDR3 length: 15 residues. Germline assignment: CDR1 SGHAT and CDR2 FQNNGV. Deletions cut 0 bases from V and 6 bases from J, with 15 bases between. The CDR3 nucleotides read TGTGCCAGCAGCTTAGATCGGATTTGGGGGAGCGAGCAGTACTTC. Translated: CASSLDRIWGSEQYF.

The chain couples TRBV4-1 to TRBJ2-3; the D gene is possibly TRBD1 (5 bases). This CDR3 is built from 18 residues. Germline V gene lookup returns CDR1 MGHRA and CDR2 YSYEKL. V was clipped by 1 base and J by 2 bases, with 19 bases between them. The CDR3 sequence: CASSQVGSKGANTDTQYF. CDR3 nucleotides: TGCGCCAGCAGCCAAGTTGGGTCAAAAGGGGCCAACACAGATACGCAGTATTTT.

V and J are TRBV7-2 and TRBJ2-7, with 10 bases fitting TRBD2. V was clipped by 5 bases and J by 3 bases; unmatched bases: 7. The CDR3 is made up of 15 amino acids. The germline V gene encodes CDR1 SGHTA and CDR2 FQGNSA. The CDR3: CASSPVVAGGYEQYF. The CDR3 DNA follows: TGTGCCAGCAGCCCCGTGGTAGCGGGAGGCTACGAGCAGTACTTC.

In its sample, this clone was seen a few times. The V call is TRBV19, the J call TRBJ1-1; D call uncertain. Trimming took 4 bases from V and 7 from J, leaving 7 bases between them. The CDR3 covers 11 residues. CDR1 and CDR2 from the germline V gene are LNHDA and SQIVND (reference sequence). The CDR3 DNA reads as TGTGCCAGTAGTAAACTGTATGAAGCTTTCTTT. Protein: CASSKLYEAFF.

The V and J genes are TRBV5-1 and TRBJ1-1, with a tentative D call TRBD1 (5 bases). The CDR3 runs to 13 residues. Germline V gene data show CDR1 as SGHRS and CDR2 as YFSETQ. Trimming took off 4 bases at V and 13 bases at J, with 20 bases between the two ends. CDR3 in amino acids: CASSQGGTPDVFF. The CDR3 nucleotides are TGCGCCAGCAGCCAGGGTGGGACGCCGGATGTTTTCTTT.

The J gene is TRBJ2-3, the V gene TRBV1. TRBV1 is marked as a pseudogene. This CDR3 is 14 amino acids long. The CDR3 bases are TGCACCAGCAGCCAATTTCGGAACACAGATACGCAGTATTTT. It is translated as CTSSQFRNTDTQYF.

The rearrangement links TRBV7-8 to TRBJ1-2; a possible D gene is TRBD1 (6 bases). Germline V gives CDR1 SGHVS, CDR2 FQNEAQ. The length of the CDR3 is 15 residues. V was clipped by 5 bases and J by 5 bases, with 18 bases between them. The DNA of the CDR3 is TGTGCCAGCAGCCTCAACAGGGATCCCAGTTATGGCTACACCTTC. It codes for CASSLNRDPSYGYTF.

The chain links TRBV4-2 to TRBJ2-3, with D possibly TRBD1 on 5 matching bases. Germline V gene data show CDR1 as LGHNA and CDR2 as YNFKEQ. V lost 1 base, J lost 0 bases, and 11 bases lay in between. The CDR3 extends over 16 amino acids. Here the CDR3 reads CASSQVAQASTDTQYF. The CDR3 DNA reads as TGTGCCAGCAGCCAAGTTGCACAGGCGAGCACAGATACGCAGTATTTT.

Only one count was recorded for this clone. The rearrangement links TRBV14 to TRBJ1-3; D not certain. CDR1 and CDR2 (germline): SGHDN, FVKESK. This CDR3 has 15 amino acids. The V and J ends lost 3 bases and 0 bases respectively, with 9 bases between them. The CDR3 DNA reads TGTGCCAGCAGCCATTACGTCCCCTCTGGAAACACCATATATTTT. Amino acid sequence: CASSHYVPSGNTIYF.